This TCR beta chain was captured by sequencing in a study of radiation and T cells in renal cell carcinoma. Time point in this sample: blood 4 weeks post-SBRT, at nephrectomy. Treatment denoted: 15 Gy SBRT to primary tumor, nephrectomy 4 weeks later. V dropped 0 bases and J dropped 8 bases, with 11 bases sitting between them. This CDR3 has 14 residues. In germline, CDR1 is MNHNY, CDR2 SVGAGI (reference sequence). Sequencing used immunoSEQ multiplex PCR; TCRdb keeps in-frame clones, though not all of them. In the table there are more than 60,000 clones, around four fifths of which are singletons. This specimen consisted of blood, obtained from a patient whose treatment included radiotherapy and nephrectomy. The chain recombines TRBV6-6 with TRBJ2-4; D ambiguous. The source of this sequence is an older woman with renal cell carcinoma. The DNA for the CDR3 is TGTGCCAGCAGTTACTCGTCAGCTACCTACATTCAGTACTTC. This gives the protein CASSYSSATYIQYF.